This T cell receptor (beta chain) is from a study of cytomegalovirus exposure and HLA in healthy donors. The study's findings and limits: A later analysis linked a missense DCLRE1C variant to TCR beta V- and J-gene trimming. Both high specificity and high sensitivity reportedly marked the classifier's diagnosis of cytomegalovirus status. Three CMV-associated chains were confirmed in vitro to be specific for CMV antigens.

The V segment lost 6 bases and the J segment 10 bases; nucleotides outside the gene matches: 12. Germline V gene lookup returns CDR1 MNHNS and CDR2 SASEGT. This CDR3 is 14 amino acids long. In the PCR, 60 Vbeta and 13 Jbeta primers were used. The protocol was immunoSEQ multiplex PCR, while the TCRdb copy is restricted to in-frame clones and leaves out a portion. The table includes about 180,000 clones, just under 85% detected once. As for this clone: The antigen remains unidentified.

Sequenced input: PBMCs. This sequence joins TRBV6-1 and TRBJ1-1, with TRBD1 matching over 9 bases. The origin of this receptor is a girl aged 10 to 17 in good health and CMV-seropositive. The CDR3 bases are TGTGCCAGCAGCCCACAGGGGGCTGGTGCTTCAGCTTTCTTT. Protein product: CASSPQGAGASAFF.